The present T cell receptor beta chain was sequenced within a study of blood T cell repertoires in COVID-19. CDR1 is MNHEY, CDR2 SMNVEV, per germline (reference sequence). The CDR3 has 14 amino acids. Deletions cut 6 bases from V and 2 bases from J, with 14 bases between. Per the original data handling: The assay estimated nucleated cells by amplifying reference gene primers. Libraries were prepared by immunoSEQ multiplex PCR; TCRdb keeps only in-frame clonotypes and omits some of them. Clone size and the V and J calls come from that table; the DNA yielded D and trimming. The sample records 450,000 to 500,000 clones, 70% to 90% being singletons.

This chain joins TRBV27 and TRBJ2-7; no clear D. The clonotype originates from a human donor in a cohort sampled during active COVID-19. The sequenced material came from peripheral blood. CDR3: CASRPLGSTYEQYF. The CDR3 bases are TGTGCCAGCAGACCCCTTGGCTCGACCTACGAGCAGTACTTC.